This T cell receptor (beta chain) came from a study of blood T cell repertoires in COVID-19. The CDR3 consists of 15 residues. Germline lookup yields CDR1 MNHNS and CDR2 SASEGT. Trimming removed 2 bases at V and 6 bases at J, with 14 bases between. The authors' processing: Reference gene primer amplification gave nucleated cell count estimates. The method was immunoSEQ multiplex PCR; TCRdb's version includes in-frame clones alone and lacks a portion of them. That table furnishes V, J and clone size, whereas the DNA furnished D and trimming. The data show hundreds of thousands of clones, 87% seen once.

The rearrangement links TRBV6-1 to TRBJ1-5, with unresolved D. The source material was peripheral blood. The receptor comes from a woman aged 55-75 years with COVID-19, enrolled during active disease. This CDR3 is CASSERGGGSQPQHF. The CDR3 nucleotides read TGTGCCAGCAGTGAAAGAGGCGGAGGGAGTCAGCCCCAGCATTTT.